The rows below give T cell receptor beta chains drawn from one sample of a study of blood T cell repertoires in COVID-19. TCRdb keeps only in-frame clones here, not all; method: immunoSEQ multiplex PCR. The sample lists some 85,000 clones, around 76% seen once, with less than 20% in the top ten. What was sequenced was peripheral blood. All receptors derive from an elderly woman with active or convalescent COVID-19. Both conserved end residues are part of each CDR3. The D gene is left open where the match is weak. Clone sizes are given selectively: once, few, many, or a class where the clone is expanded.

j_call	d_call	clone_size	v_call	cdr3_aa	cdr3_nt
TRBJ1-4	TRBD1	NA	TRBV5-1	CASSLTGGTEKLFF	TGCGCCAGCAGCTTGACAGGGGGCACTGAAAAACTGTTTTTT
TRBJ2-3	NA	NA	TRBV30	CAWSAGTSTDTQYF	TGTGCCTGGAGTGCAGGGACTTCAACAGATACGCAGTATTTT
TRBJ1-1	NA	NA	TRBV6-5	CASSYEGASDTEAFF	TGTGCCAGCAGTTACGAAGGAGCGAGTGACACTGAAGCTTTCTTT
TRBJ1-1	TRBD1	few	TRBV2	CASSESGTVPLMNTEAFF	TGTGCCAGCAGTGAAAGTGGGACAGTTCCCCTTATGAACACTGAAGCTTTCTTT
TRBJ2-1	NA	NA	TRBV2	CASTRGDNEQFF	TGTGCCAGCACCAGGGGGGACAATGAGCAGTTCTTC
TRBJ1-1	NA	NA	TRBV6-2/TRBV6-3	CASSYSSDTEAFF	TGTGCCAGCAGTTACTCTTCGGACACTGAAGCTTTCTTT
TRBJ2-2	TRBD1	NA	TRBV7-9	CASSSRTGGAGELFF	TGTGCCAGCAGCTCCCGGACAGGGGGTGCCGGGGAGCTGTTTTTT
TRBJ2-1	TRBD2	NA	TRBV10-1	CASSERGGPKNEQFF	TGCGCCAGCAGTGAGCGGGGGGGGCCGAAAAATGAGCAGTTCTTC
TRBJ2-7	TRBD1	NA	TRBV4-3	CASSLHRGPSYEQYF	TGCGCCAGCAGCCTGCACAGGGGGCCTTCCTACGAGCAGTACTTC
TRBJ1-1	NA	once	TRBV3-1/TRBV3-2	CASSSLQENTEAFF	TGTGCCAGCAGCTCATTACAGGAGAACACTGAAGCTTTCTTT
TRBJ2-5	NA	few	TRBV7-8	CASRQGIQETQYF	TGTGCCAGCAGGCAGGGAATTCAAGAGACCCAGTACTTC
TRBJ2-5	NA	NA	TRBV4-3	CASSQDLLTEETQYF	TGCGCCAGCAGCCAAGACTTGTTAACGGAAGAGACCCAGTACTTC
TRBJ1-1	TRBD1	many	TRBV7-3	CASSSQQGSTEAFF	TGTGCCAGCAGCTCCCAACAGGGGAGCACTGAAGCTTTCTTT
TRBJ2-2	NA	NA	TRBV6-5	CASTSTEYYGELFF	TGTGCCAGCACCTCGACAGAGTACTACGGGGAGCTGTTTTTT
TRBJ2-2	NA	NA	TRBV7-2	CASSFQGKGGELFF	TGTGCCAGCAGCTTTCAGGGGAAGGGCGGGGAGCTGTTTTTT
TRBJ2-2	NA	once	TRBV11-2	CASSSLSGELFF	TGTGCCAGCAGCTCCCTGTCCGGGGAGCTGTTTTTT
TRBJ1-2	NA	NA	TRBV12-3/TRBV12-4	CASSPGHFAYTF	TGTGCCAGCAGTCCCGGACATTTCGCCTACACCTTC
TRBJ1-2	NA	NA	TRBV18	CASSPPTKNYGYTF	TGTGCCAGCTCACCCCCGACTAAGAACTATGGCTACACCTTC
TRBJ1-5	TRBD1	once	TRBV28	CASRDRGLRGNNQPQHF	TGTGCCAGCAGGGACAGGGGGCTGAGAGGGAACAATCAGCCCCAGCATTTT
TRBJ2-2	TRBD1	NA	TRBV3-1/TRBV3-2	CASSFYRGRGTGELFF	TGTGCCAGCAGCTTTTACAGGGGGCGAGGCACCGGGGAGCTGTTTTTT
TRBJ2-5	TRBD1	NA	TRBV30	CAWKGLVSGTGVQETQYF	TGTGCCTGGAAGGGATTAGTCTCTGGGACAGGGGTCCAAGAGACCCAGTACTTC
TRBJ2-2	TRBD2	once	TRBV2	CASSELSLAGLNTGELFF	TGTGCCAGCAGTGAACTCTCTCTAGCGGGCCTAAACACCGGGGAGCTGTTTTTT
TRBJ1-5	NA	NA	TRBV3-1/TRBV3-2	CASSQGAAKDQPQHF	TGTGCCAGCAGCCAAGGGGCAGCCAAAGATCAACCCCAGCATTTT
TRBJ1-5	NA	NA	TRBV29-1	CSTKNPQPQHF	TGCAGTACTAAAAACCCCCAGCCCCAGCATTTT
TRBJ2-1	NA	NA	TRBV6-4	CASSRDWANEQFF	TGTGCCAGCAGTAGGGACTGGGCTAATGAGCAGTTCTTC
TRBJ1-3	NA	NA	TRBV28	CASTGGNTIYF	TGTGCCAGCACCGGGGGAAACACCATATATTTT
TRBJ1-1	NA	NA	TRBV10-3	CAISDRTVNTEAFF	TGTGCCATCAGCGACAGGACAGTGAACACTGAAGCTTTCTTT
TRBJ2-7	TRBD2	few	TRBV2	CASRTTSGALSEQYF	TGTGCCAGCAGGACGACTAGCGGGGCCCTCTCCGAGCAGTACTTC
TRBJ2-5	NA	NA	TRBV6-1	CASSDSAERWETQYF	TGTGCCAGCAGTGATTCGGCCGAGAGGTGGGAGACCCAGTACTTC
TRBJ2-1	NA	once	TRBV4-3	CASSQGTGWAGAEQFF	TGCGCCAGCAGCCAAGGGACCGGATGGGCGGGGGCTGAGCAGTTCTTC
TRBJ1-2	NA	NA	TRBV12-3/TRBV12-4	CASSPTSVHGYTF	TGTGCCAGCAGCCCGACCAGCGTTCATGGCTACACCTTC
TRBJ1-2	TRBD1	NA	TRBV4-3	CASSQGYGQGFSDDGYTF	TGCGCCAGCAGCCAAGGATATGGACAGGGTTTTTCGGACGATGGCTACACCTTC
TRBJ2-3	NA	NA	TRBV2	CASSEEVGGSTDTQYF	TGTGCCAGCAGTGAAGAAGTGGGGGGTTCCACAGATACGCAGTATTTT
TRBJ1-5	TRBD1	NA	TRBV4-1	CASSQVSQGSNQPQHF	TGCGCCAGCAGCCAAGTATCACAGGGGAGCAATCAGCCCCAGCATTTT
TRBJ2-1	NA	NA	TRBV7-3	CASSLTFVGGYNEQFF	TGTGCCAGCAGCTTAACTTTTGTAGGGGGTTACAATGAGCAGTTCTTC
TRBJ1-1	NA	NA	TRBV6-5	CASSYSWGENTEAFF	TGTGCCAGCAGTTACTCGTGGGGCGAGAACACTGAAGCTTTCTTT
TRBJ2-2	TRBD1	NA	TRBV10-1	CASSDDRGREKNGELFF	TGCGCCAGCAGTGATGACAGGGGGCGCGAGAAGAACGGGGAGCTGTTTTTT
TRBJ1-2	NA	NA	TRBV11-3	CASSFRVLNYGYTF	TGTGCCAGCAGCTTCAGGGTACTTAACTATGGCTACACCTTC
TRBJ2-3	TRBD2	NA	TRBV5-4	CASSIERGGPRAQYF	TGTGCCAGCAGCATTGAGCGGGGGGGCCCCAGGGCGCAGTATTTT
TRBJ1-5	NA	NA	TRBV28	CASSTIWGGSGQPQHF	TGTGCCAGCAGCACGATATGGGGGGGGTCGGGTCAGCCCCAGCATTTT
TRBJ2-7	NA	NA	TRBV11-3	CASSSGERAYEQYF	TGTGCCAGCAGCTCAGGGGAAAGAGCCTACGAGCAGTACTTC
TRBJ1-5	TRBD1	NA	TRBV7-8	CASSLNRGRDQPQHF	TGTGCCAGCAGCTTAAACAGGGGGCGGGATCAGCCCCAGCATTTT
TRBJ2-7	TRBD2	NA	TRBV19	CASSDPRTSGVYEQYF	TGTGCCAGTAGTGATCCCCGGACTAGCGGGGTTTACGAGCAGTACTTC
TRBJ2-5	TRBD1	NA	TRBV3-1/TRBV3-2	CASSQVHGQGGVTQYF	TGTGCCAGCAGCCAAGTTCACGGACAGGGTGGAGTGACCCAGTACTTC